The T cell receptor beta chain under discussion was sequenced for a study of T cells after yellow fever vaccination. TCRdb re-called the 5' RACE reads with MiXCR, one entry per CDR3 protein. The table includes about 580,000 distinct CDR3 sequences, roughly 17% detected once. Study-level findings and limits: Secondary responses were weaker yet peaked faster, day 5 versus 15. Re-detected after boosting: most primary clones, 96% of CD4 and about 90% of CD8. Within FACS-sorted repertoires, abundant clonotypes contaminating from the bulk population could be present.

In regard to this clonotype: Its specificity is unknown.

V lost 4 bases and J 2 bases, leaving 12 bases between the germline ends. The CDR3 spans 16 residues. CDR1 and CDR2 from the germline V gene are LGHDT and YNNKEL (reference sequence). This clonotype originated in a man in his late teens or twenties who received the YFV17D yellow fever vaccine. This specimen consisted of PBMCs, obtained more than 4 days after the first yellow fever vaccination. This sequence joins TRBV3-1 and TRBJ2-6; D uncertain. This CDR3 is CASSRVGGAGANVLTF. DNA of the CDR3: TGTGCCAGCAGCCGGGTGGGTGGAGCTGGGGCCAACGTCCTGACTTTC.